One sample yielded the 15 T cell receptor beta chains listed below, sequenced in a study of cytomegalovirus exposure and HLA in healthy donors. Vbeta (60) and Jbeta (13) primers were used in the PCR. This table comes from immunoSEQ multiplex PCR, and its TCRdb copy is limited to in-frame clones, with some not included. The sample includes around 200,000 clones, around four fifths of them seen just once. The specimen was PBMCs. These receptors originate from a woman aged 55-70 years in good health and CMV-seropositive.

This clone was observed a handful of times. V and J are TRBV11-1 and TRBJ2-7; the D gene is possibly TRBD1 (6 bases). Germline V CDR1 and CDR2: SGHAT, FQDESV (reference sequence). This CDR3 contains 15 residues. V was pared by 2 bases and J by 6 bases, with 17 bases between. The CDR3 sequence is CASSLNRVPTGEQYF. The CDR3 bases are TGTGCCAGCAGCTTAAACAGGGTTCCTACGGGCGAGCAGTACTTC. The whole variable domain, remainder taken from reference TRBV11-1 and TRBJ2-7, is EAEVAQSPRYKITEKSQAVAFWCDPISGHATLYWYRQILGQGPELLVQFQDESVVDDSQLPKDRFSAERLKGVDSTLKIQPAELGDSAMYLCASSLNRVPTGEQYFGPGTRLTVT.

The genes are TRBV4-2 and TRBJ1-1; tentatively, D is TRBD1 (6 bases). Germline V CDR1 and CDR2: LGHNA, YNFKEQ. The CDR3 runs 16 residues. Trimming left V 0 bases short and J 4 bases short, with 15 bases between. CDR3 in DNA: TGTGCCAGCAGCCAAGATTCGGGGGGGCTTAGCACTGAAGCTTTCTTT. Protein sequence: CASSQDSGGLSTEAFF.

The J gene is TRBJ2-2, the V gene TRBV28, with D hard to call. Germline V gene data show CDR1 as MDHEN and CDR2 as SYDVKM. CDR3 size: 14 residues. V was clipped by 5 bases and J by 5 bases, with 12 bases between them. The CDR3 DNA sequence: TGTGCCAGCAGTCGTTTTAGTGAGACCGGGGAGCTGTTTTTT. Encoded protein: CASSRFSETGELFF.

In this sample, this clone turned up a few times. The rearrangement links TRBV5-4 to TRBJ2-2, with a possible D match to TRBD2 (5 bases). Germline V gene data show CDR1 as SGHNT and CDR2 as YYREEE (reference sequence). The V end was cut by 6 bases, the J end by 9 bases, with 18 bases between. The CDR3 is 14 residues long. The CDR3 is CASTPGGPHRELFF. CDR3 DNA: TGTGCCAGCACCCCTGGAGGTCCCCACCGGGAGCTGTTTTTT.

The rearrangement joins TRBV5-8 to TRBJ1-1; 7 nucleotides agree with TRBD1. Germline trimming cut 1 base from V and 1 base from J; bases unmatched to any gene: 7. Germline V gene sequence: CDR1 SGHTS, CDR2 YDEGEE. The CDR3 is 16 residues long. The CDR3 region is CASSLNRGAANTEAFF. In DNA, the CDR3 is TGTGCCAGCAGCTTGAACAGGGGCGCGGCGAACACTGAAGCTTTCTTT.

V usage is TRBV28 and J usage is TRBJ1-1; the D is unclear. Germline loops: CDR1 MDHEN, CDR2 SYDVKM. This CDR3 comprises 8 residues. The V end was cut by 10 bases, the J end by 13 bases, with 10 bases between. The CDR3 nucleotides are TGTGCCACCCGAGGTGGTTTCTTT. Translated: CATRGGFF. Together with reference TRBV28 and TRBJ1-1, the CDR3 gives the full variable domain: DVKVTQSSRYLVKRTGEKVFLECVQDMDHENMFWYRQDPGLGLRLIYFSYDVKMKEKGDIPEGYSVSREKKERFSLILESASTNQTSMYLCATRGGFFGQGTRLTVV.

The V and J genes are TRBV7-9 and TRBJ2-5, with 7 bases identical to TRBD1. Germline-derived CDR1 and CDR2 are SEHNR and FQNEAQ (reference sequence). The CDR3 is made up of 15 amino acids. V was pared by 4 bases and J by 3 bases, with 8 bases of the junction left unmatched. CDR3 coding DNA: TGTGCCAGCAGCTATTCCGGGACAGCCGAAGAGACCCAGTACTTC. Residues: CASSYSGTAEETQYF.

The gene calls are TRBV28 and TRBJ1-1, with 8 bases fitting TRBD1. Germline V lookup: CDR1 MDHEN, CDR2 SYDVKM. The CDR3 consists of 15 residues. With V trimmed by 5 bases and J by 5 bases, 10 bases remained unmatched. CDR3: CASSPTGTGYTEAFF. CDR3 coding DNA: TGTGCCAGCAGTCCTACCGGGACAGGTTATACTGAAGCTTTCTTT.

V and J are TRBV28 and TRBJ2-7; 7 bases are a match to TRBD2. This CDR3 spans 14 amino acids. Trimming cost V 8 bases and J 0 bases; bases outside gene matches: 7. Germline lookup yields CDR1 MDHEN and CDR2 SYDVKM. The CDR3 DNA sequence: TGTGCCAGCGTCAACGGGGGGAGCTCCTACGAGCAGTACTTC. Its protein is CASVNGGSSYEQYF. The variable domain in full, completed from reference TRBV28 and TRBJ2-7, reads DVKVTQSSRYLVKRTGEKVFLECVQDMDHENMFWYRQDPGLGLRLIYFSYDVKMKEKGDIPEGYSVSREKKERFSLILESASTNQTSMYLCASVNGGSSYEQYFGPGTRLTVT.

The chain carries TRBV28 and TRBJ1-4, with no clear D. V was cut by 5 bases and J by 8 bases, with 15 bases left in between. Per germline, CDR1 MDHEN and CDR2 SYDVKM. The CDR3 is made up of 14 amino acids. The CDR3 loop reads CASSAGSTYEKLFF. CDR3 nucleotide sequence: TGTGCCAGCAGTGCCGGGAGCACGTACGAAAAACTGTTTTTT. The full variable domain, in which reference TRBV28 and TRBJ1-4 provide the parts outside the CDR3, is DVKVTQSSRYLVKRTGEKVFLECVQDMDHENMFWYRQDPGLGLRLIYFSYDVKMKEKGDIPEGYSVSREKKERFSLILESASTNQTSMYLCASSAGSTYEKLFFGSGTQLSVL.

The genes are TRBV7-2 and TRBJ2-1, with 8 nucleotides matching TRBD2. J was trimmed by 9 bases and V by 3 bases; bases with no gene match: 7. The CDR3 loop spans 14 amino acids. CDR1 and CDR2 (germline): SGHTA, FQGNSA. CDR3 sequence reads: CASSFRDRGGEQFF. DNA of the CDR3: TGTGCCAGCAGCTTCCGGGACCGGGGGGGTGAGCAGTTCTTC.

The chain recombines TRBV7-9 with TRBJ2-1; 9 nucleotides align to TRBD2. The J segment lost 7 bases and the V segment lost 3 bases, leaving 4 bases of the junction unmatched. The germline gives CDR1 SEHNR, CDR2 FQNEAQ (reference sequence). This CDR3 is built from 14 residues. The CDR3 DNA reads TGTGCCAGCAGCTTGACTAGCGGTAAGAATGAGCAGTTCTTC. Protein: CASSLTSGKNEQFF.

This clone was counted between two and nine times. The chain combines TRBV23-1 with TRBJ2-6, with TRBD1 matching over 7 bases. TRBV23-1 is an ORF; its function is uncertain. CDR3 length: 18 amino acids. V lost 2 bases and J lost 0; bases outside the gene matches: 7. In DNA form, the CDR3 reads TGCGCCAGCAGTCAAGGGAGACAGGGAGACTCTGGGGCCAACGTCCTGACTTTC. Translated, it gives CASSQGRQGDSGANVLTF.

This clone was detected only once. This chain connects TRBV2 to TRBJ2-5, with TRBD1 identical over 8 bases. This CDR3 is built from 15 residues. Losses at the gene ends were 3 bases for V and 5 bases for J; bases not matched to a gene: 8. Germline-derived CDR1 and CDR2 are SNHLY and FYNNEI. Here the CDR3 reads CASSEETGASETQYF. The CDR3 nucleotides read TGTGCCAGCAGTGAGGAGACAGGGGCGAGCGAGACCCAGTACTTC.

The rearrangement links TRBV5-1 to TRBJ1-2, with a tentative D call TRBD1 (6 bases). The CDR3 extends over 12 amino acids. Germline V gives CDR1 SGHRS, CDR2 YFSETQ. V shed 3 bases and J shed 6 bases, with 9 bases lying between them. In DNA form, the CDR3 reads TGCGCCAGCAGCTCCGAGGGGGATGGCTACACCTTC. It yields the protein CASSSEGDGYTF.